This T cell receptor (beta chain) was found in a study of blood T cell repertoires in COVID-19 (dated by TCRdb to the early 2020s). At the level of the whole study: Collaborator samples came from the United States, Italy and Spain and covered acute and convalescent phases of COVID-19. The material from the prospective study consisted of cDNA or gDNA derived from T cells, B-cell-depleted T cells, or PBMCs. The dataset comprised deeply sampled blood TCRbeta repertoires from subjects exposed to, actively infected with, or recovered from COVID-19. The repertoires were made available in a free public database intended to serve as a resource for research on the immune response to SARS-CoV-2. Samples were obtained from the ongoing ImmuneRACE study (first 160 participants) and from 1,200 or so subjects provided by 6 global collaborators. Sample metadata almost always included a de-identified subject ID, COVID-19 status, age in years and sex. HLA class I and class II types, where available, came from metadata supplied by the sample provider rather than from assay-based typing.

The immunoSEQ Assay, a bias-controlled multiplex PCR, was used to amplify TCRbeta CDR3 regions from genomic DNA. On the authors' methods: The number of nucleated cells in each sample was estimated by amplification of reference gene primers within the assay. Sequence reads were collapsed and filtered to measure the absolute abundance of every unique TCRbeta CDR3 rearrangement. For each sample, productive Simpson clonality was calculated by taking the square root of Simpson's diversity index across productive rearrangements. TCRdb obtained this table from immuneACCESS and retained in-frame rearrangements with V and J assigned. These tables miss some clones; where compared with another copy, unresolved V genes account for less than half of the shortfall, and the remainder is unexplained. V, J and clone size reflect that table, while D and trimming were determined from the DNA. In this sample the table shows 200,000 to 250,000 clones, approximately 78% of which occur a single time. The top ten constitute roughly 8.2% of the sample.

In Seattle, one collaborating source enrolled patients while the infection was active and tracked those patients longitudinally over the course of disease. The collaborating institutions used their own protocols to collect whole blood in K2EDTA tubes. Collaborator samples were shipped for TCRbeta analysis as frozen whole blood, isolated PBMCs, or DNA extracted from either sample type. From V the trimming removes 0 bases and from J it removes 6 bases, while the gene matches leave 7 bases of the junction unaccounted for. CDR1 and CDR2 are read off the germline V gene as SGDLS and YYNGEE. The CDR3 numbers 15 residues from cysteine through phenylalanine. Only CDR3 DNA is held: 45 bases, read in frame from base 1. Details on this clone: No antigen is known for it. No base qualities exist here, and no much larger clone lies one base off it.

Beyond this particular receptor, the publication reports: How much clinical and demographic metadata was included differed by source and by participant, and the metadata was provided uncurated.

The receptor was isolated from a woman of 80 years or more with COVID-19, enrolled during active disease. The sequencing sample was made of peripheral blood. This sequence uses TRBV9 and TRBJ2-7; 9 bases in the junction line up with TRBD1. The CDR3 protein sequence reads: CASSVGHRGPGEQYF. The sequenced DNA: TGTGCCAGCAGCGTAGGCCACAGGGGGCCGGGCGAGCAGTACTTC.